This passage covers 11 T cell receptor beta chains from one sample sequenced in a study of CD8+ T cells in alopecia areata. The treatment denotes: oral pan-JAK inhibitor, 5-10 mg twice daily. RNA was extracted and reverse transcribed into cDNA as the sequencing template. Assay: immunoSEQ multiplex PCR; the TCRdb copy retains only in-frame clones and omits some. The repertoire holds approximately 150,000 clones, 58% seen once, with 16% in the top ten. Here the sequenced sample was CD4+ T cells sorted from blood, taken at approximately week 61, from a patient treated with tofacitinib. The receptors were gathered from a human donor with alopecia areata.

The chain uses TRBV7-9 and TRBJ1-6; weak D call: TRBD1 (5 bases). The V and J ends lost 5 bases and 10 bases respectively, with 21 bases between them. The germline gives CDR1 SEHNR, CDR2 FQNEAQ (reference sequence). This CDR3 contains 16 residues. The CDR3 is CASSASGTVRHSPLHF. As DNA, the CDR3 is TGTGCCAGCAGCGCATCCGGGACCGTGAGGCACTCACCCCTCCACTTT.

This clone was observed a single time. The chain couples TRBV19 to TRBJ1-2; D might be TRBD1 (5 bases). Germline V CDR1 and CDR2: LNHDA, SQIVND (reference sequence). With 2 bases removed from V and 7 bases from J, the gap between germline ends came to 11 bases. This CDR3 comprises 13 residues. CDR3 sequence: CASSIKRGGGYTF. Written as DNA, the CDR3 is TGTGCCAGTAGTATAAAAAGGGGCGGTGGCTACACCTTC. Complete variable domain (other parts from reference TRBV19 and TRBJ1-2): DGGITQSPKYLFRKEGQNVTLSCEQNLNHDAMYWYRQDPGQGLRLIYYSQIVNDFQKGDIAEGYSVSREKKESFPLTVTSAQKNPTAFYLCASSIKRGGGYTFGSGTRLTVV.

This clone was recorded a few times. This chain joins TRBV6-1 and TRBJ2-4; no definite D call. The ends were cut back, 3 bases at V and 4 bases at J, with 10 bases in the middle. This CDR3 is built from 14 residues. CDR1 and CDR2 (germline): MNHNS, SASEGT. CDR3 sequence: CASSEEWTKNIQYF. CDR3 bases: TGTGCCAGCAGTGAGGAATGGACGAAAAACATTCAGTACTTC.

V and J are TRBV5-1 and TRBJ2-5, with D unclear. V gave up 1 base and J gave up 0 bases, with 7 bases separating them. This CDR3 comprises 14 residues. CDR1 is SGHRS and CDR2 is YFSETQ in the germline V gene. The CDR3 here is CASSLTAYQETQYF. The CDR3 nucleotides are TGCGCCAGCAGCTTGACAGCGTACCAAGAGACCCAGTACTTC.

The chain recombines TRBV7-3 with TRBJ2-5; TRBD2 matches 8 bases. V gave up 5 bases and J gave up 2 bases; unmatched junction bases: 7. Looked up from germline, CDR1 is SGHTA and CDR2 is FQGTGA. This CDR3 has 15 amino acids. The DNA of the CDR3 is TGTGCCAGCAGCCCAGGGGCTAGCGGGCAAGAGACCCAGTACTTC. It specifies CASSPGASGQETQYF.

This clone was counted once. The chain has TRBV7-2 and TRBJ2-7; TRBD2 matches at 10 bases. Losses at the gene ends were 5 bases for V and 1 base for J; bases not matched to a gene: 5. This CDR3 has 15 amino acids. The V gene's germline CDR1 is SGHTA and CDR2 FQGNSA. CDR3 region: CASSRSGGDSYEQYF. The CDR3 DNA follows: TGTGCCAGCAGCCGGAGCGGGGGGGATTCCTACGAGCAGTACTTC. Supplemented by reference TRBV7-2 and TRBJ2-7, the full variable domain reads GAGVSQSPSNKVTEKGKDVELRCDPISGHTALYWYRQSLGQGLEFLIYFQGNSAPDKSGLPSDRFSAERTGGSVSTLTIQRTQQEDSAVYLCASSRSGGDSYEQYFGPGTRLTVT.

This chain joins TRBV5-1 and TRBJ2-3, with 10 bases matching TRBD2. V shed 3 bases and J 2 bases; nucleotides not matched to a gene: 9. CDR1 is SGHRS, CDR2 YFSETQ, per germline. This CDR3 contains 17 residues. CDR3 amino acids: CASSSPLAGENTDTQYF. CDR3 DNA: TGCGCCAGCAGCTCCCCCCTAGCGGGGGAAAACACAGATACGCAGTATTTT.

The chain combines TRBV19 with TRBJ1-5; D not certain. This CDR3 has 15 amino acids. Germline V CDR1 and CDR2: LNHDA, SQIVND (reference sequence). The germline V and J ends were trimmed by 3 bases and 4 bases, with 13 bases remaining between them. The CDR3 nucleotides are TGTGCCAGTAGTATTGAAGGGTTGAGAAATCAGCCCCAGCATTTT. It yields the protein CASSIEGLRNQPQHF.

The chain uses TRBV25-1 and TRBJ2-1, with TRBD2 identical over 7 bases. With V trimmed by 6 bases and J by 3 bases, 8 bases remained unmatched. CDR3 length: 15 residues. The V gene's germline CDR1 is MGHDK and CDR2 SYGVNS. The CDR3 coding sequence is TGTGCCAGCAGCCAAGCGGGGCGACTCTACAATGAGCAGTTCTTC. Its protein product is CASSQAGRLYNEQFF.

DNA for the CDR3: TGTGCCAACAGAGACAGGGCGGATGGCTACACCTTC. It translates to CANRDRADGYTF. The V call is TRBV6-1, the J call TRBJ1-2; 7 positions agree with TRBD1. The trim removed 10 bases at V and 6 bases at J, leaving 8 bases unmatched. CDR3 length: 12 amino acids. Germline-derived CDR1 and CDR2 are MNHNS and SASEGT.

V and J are TRBV5-4 and TRBJ2-5; 7 nucleotides line up with TRBD2. Germline V gene sequence: CDR1 SGHNT, CDR2 YYREEE (reference sequence). With V trimmed by 5 bases and J by 0 bases, 1 base remained unmatched. CDR3 size: 13 residues. CDR3: CASSGTNQETQYF. The CDR3 DNA sequence: TGTGCCAGCAGTGGGACTAACCAAGAGACCCAGTACTTC.